This entry lists 24 T cell receptor beta chains sequenced from one sample in a study of cytomegalovirus exposure and HLA in healthy donors (dated by TCRdb to the late 2010s). Library preparation was by the immunoSEQ multiplex PCR assay. A mixture of 60 forward primers for TCR Vbeta segments and 13 reverse primers for TCR Jbeta segments was used in the multiplex PCR. TCRdb took over this immuneACCESS table, retaining in-frame rearrangements with V and J assigned. Such tables are incomplete; in checked studies, under half of the missing clones stem from an unresolved V gene, and the remainder is unexplained. The sample yields approximately 150,000 clones; over 75% were counted once. Of the sample, approximately 6.1% is held by the ten largest clones. The specimen sequenced was PBMCs. The receptors stem from a man aged 25-40 years in good health and CMV-seropositive.

J is TRBJ1-2 and V is TRBV6-5, with 7 bases fitting TRBD1. This CDR3 has 13 amino acids. Germline loops: CDR1 MNHEY, CDR2 SVGAGI. V gave up 6 bases and J gave up 4 bases; unmatched junction bases: 5. CDR3 region: CASRRDSTYGYTF. The CDR3 bases are TGTGCCAGCAGGCGGGACAGCACCTATGGCTACACCTTC.

This clone was picked up a small number of times. The chain employs TRBV5-4 and TRBJ2-6, with no clear D. CDR3 size: 14 residues. V was pared by 4 bases and J by 4 bases, with 9 bases between. CDR1 and CDR2 from the germline V gene are SGHNT and YYREEE (reference sequence). CDR3 region: CASSPNSGANVLTF. The CDR3 nucleotides are TGTGCCAGCAGCCCGAACTCAGGGGCCAACGTCCTGACTTTC.

This clone was picked up a small number of times. J is TRBJ1-1 and V is TRBV6-5; 8 nucleotides match TRBD1. The germline CDR1 and CDR2 sequences are MNHEY and SVGAGI. The CDR3 is made up of 11 amino acids. The trim removed 5 bases at V and 11 bases at J, leaving 4 bases unmatched. CDR3 bases: TGTGCCAGCAGTGGACAGGGAAGGGCTTTCTTT. Residues: CASSGQGRAFF.

The chain has TRBV27 and TRBJ2-2; 7 bases map to TRBD1. The CDR3 is 17 residues long. The junction had 8 bases not matched to a gene; V was cut back by 4 bases and J by 0 bases. CDR1 MNHEY and CDR2 SMNVEV come from the germline V gene (reference sequence). CDR3 amino acids: CASSSSAGTANTGELFF. For the CDR3, the DNA is TGTGCCAGCAGTTCATCCGCCGGGACAGCGAACACCGGGGAGCTGTTTTTT.

In DNA form, the CDR3 reads TGTGCCAGCAGCTCCGGGACATCCCTCTACGAGCAGTACTTC. It encodes CASSSGTSLYEQYF. This chain connects TRBV5-4 to TRBJ2-7, with D perhaps TRBD1 (6 bases). V lost 3 bases and J lost 3, with 13 bases in between. The germline gives CDR1 SGHNT, CDR2 YYREEE (reference sequence). This CDR3 region has 14 residues.

In its sample, this clone was seen once. The CDR3 DNA sequence: TGTGCCAGCAGCCGATACACGGCGGGGCAAAACATTCAGTACTTC. Translated: CASSRYTAGQNIQYF. This chain joins TRBV7-2 and TRBJ2-4, with D possibly matching TRBD2 (6 bases). Germline V gene data show CDR1 as SGHTA and CDR2 as FQGNSA. V shed 5 bases and J shed 5 bases, with 16 bases lying between them. The CDR3 extends over 15 amino acids.

In this sample, this clone turned up once. This chain connects TRBV7-9 to TRBJ1-1; TRBD1 matches at 7 bases. Trimming at V came to 5 bases and at J to 8 bases, leaving 5 bases not matched to a gene. Per germline, CDR1 SEHNR and CDR2 FQNEAQ (reference sequence). CDR3 size: 12 residues. CDR3 sequence reads: CASSRQGFEAFF. The CDR3 nucleotides read TGTGCCAGCAGCCGACAGGGATTCGAAGCTTTCTTT.

This rearrangement joins TRBV29-1 to TRBJ1-1; D gene unclear. V was clipped by 5 bases and J by 6 bases, with 16 bases between them. CDR1 and CDR2 from the germline V gene are SQVTM and ANQGSEA. There are 13 residues in the CDR3. This CDR3 is CSVYWGEGPEAFF. For the CDR3, the DNA is TGCAGCGTTTATTGGGGTGAGGGCCCTGAAGCTTTCTTT.

V and J are TRBV6-5 and TRBJ2-2; D unresolved. V dropped 10 bases and J dropped 6 bases, with 21 bases sitting between them. Germline V gene data show CDR1 as MNHEY and CDR2 as SVGAGI. The CDR3 runs to 15 residues. The CDR3 sequence: CATTRKARRSGELFF. The CDR3 DNA is TGTGCCACGACCCGGAAAGCGCGGAGATCCGGGGAGCTGTTTTTT.

The chain has TRBV19 and TRBJ2-1; 7 bases match TRBD2. The CDR3 has 14 residues. Germline loops: CDR1 LNHDA, CDR2 SQIVND (reference sequence). With V trimmed by 5 bases and J by 2 bases, 3 bases remained unmatched. The CDR3 loop is CASSSGGAYNEQFF. CDR3 bases: TGTGCCAGTAGTTCTGGGGGGGCCTACAATGAGCAGTTCTTC.

The chain recombines TRBV19 with TRBJ2-3; the match to TRBD2 covers 8 bases. CDR3 length: 15 amino acids. Trimming removed 2 bases from V and 2 bases from J; junction bases left unmatched: 3. Germline CDR1 and CDR2: LNHDA and SQIVND (reference sequence). In DNA form, the CDR3 reads TGTGCCAGTAGTATAAGTAGCGGGGTCACAGATACGCAGTATTTT. It specifies CASSISSGVTDTQYF.

This sequence joins TRBV2 and TRBJ1-1, with D possibly matching TRBD1 (6 bases). The CDR3 consists of 15 residues. Deletions cut 3 bases from V and 1 base from J, with 12 bases between. Germline V gene lookup returns CDR1 SNHLY and CDR2 FYNNEI. The CDR3 nucleotides are TGTGCCAGCAGTGATCCAGCGACAGGGAACACTGAAGCTTTCTTT. It yields the protein CASSDPATGNTEAFF.

This chain joins TRBV13 and TRBJ1-4; D is unresolved. The V gene's germline CDR1 is PRHDT and CDR2 FYEKMQ (reference sequence). V gave up 5 bases and J gave up 4 bases, with 14 bases separating them. This CDR3 contains 15 residues. CDR3 loop: CASSLRQENNEKLFF. CDR3 DNA: TGTGCCAGCAGCCTACGCCAGGAAAATAATGAAAAACTGTTTTTT.

Turning to this clone: Compared with germline, one end of the junction differs, possibly owing to a read error. The chain links TRBV28 to TRBJ1-5, with 9 bases identical to TRBD1. The CDR3 has 15 amino acids. Germline V gene sequence: CDR1 MDHEN, CDR2 SYDVKM. The CDR3 spells CASTPLTGGKQPQHF. CDR3 nucleotide sequence: TGTGCCAGCACCCCCCTAACAGGGGGCAAACAGCCCCAGCATTTT.

This chain links TRBV7-9 with TRBJ1-6; no firm D call. The CDR3 has 15 residues. The V end lost 1 base, the J end lost 0 bases, and 4 bases lay between the germline ends. Germline lookup yields CDR1 SEHNR and CDR2 FQNEAQ (reference sequence). The CDR3 nucleotides are TGTGCCAGCAGCTTAGGGAGCTCCTATAATTCACCCCTCCACTTT. It encodes CASSLGSSYNSPLHF.

This clone has a handful of counts. The chain carries TRBV28 and TRBJ2-7; a weak D match, TRBD1 (6 bases). V was trimmed by 6 bases and J by 2 bases, leaving 17 bases between them. The CDR3 is 15 amino acids. Germline assignment: CDR1 MDHEN and CDR2 SYDVKM. CDR3 region: CASRERDKGAYEQYF. The CDR3 coding sequence is TGTGCCAGCAGAGAAAGGGACAAAGGAGCCTACGAGCAGTACTTC.

The chain carries TRBV5-4 and TRBJ2-1, with D tentatively TRBD2 (6 bases). V dropped 4 bases and J dropped 4 bases, with 12 bases sitting between them. The length of the CDR3 is 14 residues. Germline V gene data show CDR1 as SGHNT and CDR2 as YYREEE (reference sequence). The CDR3 nucleotides read TGTGCCAGCAGCCCCACCGGGACTTACAATGAGCAGTTCTTC. Translation gives CASSPTGTYNEQFF.

The V call is TRBV9, the J call TRBJ2-5, with TRBD2 identical over 7 bases. V gave up 2 bases and J gave up 1 base; unmatched junction bases: 5. Germline CDR1 reads SGDLS; CDR2 reads YYNGEE. The CDR3 is 15 residues long. The CDR3 sequence is CASSVRAGSQETQYF. The CDR3 nucleotides are TGTGCCAGCAGCGTCCGAGCGGGAAGCCAAGAGACCCAGTACTTC.

V is TRBV4-1 and J is TRBJ2-2, with 7 bases fitting TRBD2. The CDR3 runs 14 residues. Germline trimming cut 1 base from V and 5 bases from J; bases unmatched to any gene: 1. The germline V gene has CDR1 MGHRA and CDR2 YSYEKL. This chain's CDR3 is CASSQGGGTGELFF. The CDR3 DNA sequence: TGCGCCAGCAGCCAAGGGGGAGGGACCGGGGAGCTGTTTTTT.

In this sample, this clone turned up a few times. The J gene is TRBJ2-1, the V gene TRBV28; perhaps TRBD1 as D (5 bases). V was clipped by 6 bases and J by 4 bases, with 16 bases between them. The germline V gene has CDR1 MDHEN and CDR2 SYDVKM. The CDR3 has 15 amino acids. The CDR3 bases are TGTGCCAGCAGGAAGGGGCAGTCCTTTTACAATGAGCAGTTCTTC. Translation: CASRKGQSFYNEQFF. The full variable domain, with the rest looked up from reference TRBV28 and TRBJ2-1, is DVKVTQSSRYLVKRTGEKVFLECVQDMDHENMFWYRQDPGLGLRLIYFSYDVKMKEKGDIPEGYSVSREKKERFSLILESASTNQTSMYLCASRKGQSFYNEQFFGPGTRLTVL.

J is TRBJ2-5 and V is TRBV19; 10 bases fit TRBD2. V gave up 5 bases and J gave up 1 base; unmatched junction bases: 4. Germline assignment: CDR1 LNHDA and CDR2 SQIVND (reference sequence). The CDR3 totals 15 residues. Written as DNA, the CDR3 is TGTGCCAGTAGTCGCAGCGGGGGGGTCCAAGAGACCCAGTACTTC. Translation gives CASSRSGGVQETQYF.

This clone was observed a handful of times. The V gene is TRBV9, the J gene TRBJ1-4; 10 nucleotides agree with TRBD1. V lost 3 bases and J lost 10; bases outside the gene matches: 9. Germline-derived CDR1 and CDR2 are SGDLS and YYNGEE. The CDR3 loop spans 15 amino acids. CDR3 residues: CASSAPGQGSGKLFF. The CDR3 nucleotides are TGTGCCAGCAGCGCCCCGGGACAGGGGTCTGGAAAACTGTTTTTT.

The chain joins TRBV18 to TRBJ2-1; TRBD1 might be the D (5 bases). V was pared by 6 bases and J by 5 bases, with 20 bases between. Per the germline V gene, CDR1 is KGHSH and CDR2 is LQKENI. CDR3 length: 16 amino acids. CDR3 amino acids: CASSPLQGPLNNEQFF. The DNA of the CDR3 is TGTGCCAGCTCGCCGCTTCAGGGTCCCTTGAACAATGAGCAGTTCTTC.

The chain is built from TRBV7-9 and TRBJ2-7; the match to TRBD1 covers 8 bases. V shed 4 bases and J 6 bases; nucleotides not matched to a gene: 11. Germline lookup yields CDR1 SEHNR and CDR2 FQNEAQ (reference sequence). The CDR3 length is 15 residues. For the CDR3, the DNA is TGTGCCAGCAGCTCGCAGGGGGCACGGGTAGGCGAGCAGTACTTC. As protein: CASSSQGARVGEQYF.